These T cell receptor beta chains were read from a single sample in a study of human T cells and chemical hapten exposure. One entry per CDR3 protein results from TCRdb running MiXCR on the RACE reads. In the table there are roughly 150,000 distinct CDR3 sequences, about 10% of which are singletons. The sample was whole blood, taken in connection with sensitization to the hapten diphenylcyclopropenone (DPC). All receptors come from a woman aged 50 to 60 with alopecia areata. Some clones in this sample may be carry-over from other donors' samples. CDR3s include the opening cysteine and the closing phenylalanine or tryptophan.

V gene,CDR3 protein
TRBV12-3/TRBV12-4,CASSFDRENEQFF
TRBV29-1,CSGRDSYEQYF
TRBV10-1,CASSAGTGIRETQYF
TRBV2,CASSEEAAVSPLHF
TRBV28,CASSSIGSYNSPLHF
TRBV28,CASARGSSYEQYF
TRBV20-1,CSAREAGQGAYTEAFF
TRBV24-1,CATGTGPGGYTF
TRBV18,CASSPKTPAGVANVLTF
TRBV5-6,CASSHRGNYEQYF
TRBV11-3,CASSLEFAHNEQFF
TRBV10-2,CASSDRTAGGGYGYTF
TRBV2,CASSSGLSGNQPQHF
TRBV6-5,CASSYQSSTYEQYF
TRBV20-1,CSASPGAGYNEQFF
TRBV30,CAWRGQSNSPLHF
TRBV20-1,CSAPRTGTGELFF
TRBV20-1,CSAGTNYEQYF
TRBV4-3,CASSPGTGREKLFF
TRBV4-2,CASSQDLRLDTGELFF
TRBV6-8,CASSYSGDRLKTDTQYF
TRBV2,CASRDVGLSSYEQYF
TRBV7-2,CASSLDRTEQFF
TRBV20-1,CSASVQGKAFF
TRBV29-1,CSVNRAGGEAFF
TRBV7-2,CASSLTLAGHGELFF
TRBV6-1,CANGGTYNEQFF
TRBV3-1,CASSAGGSLFF
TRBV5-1,CASSLEGGSIYEQYF
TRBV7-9,CASSLGDRVNEQYF
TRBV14,CASSQDRRDSYEQYF
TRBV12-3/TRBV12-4,CASNLASGKYEQFF
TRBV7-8,CASSLSGSRDTQYF
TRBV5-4,CASSFTDSQETQYF
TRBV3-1,CASSTGGGNYEQYF
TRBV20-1,CSATSGGFTDTQYF
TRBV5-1,CASSLLAGVPDNEQFF
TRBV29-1,CSVELQNEQFF
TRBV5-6,CASSRVSVFAEAFF
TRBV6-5,CASSYSTGTPPYEQYF
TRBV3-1,CASSRQGGADTQYF
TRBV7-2,CASSLGSTGTLYEQYF
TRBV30,CAWEPGTGSGELFF
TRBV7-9,CASSLGGMNTEAFF
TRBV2,CASSGSRTPSGYTF
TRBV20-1,CSARGGGYSNQPQHF
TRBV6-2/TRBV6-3,CASSHNRGGYNEQFF